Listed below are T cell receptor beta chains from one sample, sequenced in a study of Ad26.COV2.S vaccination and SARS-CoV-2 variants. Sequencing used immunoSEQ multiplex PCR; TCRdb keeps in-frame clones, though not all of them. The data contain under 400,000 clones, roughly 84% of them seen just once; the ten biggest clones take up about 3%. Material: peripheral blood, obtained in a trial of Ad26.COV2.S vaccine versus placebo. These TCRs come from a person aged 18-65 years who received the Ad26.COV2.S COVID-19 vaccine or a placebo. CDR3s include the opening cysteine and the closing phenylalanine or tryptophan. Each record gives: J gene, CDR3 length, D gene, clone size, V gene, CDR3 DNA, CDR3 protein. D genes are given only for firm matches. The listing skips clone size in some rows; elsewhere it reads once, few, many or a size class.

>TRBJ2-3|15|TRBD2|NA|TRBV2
TGTGCCAGCAAGACGGGTGCGGGGGGTTCTAGTACGCAGTATTTT
CASKTGAGGSSTQYF
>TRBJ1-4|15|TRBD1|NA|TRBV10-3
TGTGCCATCAGCCAGAGGAGGACAGGGAATGAAAAACTGTTTTTT
CAISQRRTGNEKLFF
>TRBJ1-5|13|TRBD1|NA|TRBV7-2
TGTGCCAGCAGCCTACAGGGGGATCAGCCCCAGCATTTT
CASSLQGDQPQHF
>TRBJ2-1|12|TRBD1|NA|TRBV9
TGTGCCAGCAACACAGGGGACAATGAGCAGTTCTTC
CASNTGDNEQFF
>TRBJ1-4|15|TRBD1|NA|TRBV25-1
TGTGCCAGCAGTAGAATGACAGGGGACTCTGAAAAACTGTTTTTT
CASSRMTGDSEKLFF
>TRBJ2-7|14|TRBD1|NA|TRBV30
TGTGCCTGGAGTTATGGACAGGGGGCCTACGAGCAGTACTTC
CAWSYGQGAYEQYF
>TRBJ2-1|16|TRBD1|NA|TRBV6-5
TGTGCCAGCAGTTACAAAGGGACAGGGGTGAACAATGAGCAGTTCTTC
CASSYKGTGVNNEQFF
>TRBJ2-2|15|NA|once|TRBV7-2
TGTGCCAGCAGCTTAGGCGGGGGCGGTACCGGGGAGCTGTTTTTT
CASSLGGGGTGELFF
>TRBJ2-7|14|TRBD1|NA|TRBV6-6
TGTGCCAGCTCTAAGGGACAGGATTCCTACGAGCAGTACTTC
CASSKGQDSYEQYF
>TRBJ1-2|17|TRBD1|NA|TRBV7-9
TGTGCCAGCAGCTTAGCGGGACAGGGAAAGTCTAACTATGGCTACACCTTC
CASSLAGQGKSNYGYTF
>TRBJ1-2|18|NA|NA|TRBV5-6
TGTGCCAGCAGCTTGGAAGGGGTCGTTGGGGCTCGGCACTATGGCTACACCTTC
CASSLEGVVGARHYGYTF
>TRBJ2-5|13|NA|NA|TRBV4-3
TGCGCCAGCAGTCAGACAGACCAAGAGACCCAGTACTTC
CASSQTDQETQYF
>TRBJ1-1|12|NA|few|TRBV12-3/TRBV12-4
TGTGCCAGCAGTTCGGGACGGACTGAAGCTTTCTTT
CASSSGRTEAFF
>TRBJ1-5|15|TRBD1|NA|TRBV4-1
TGCGCCAGCAGTCAAGGACAGGGTCGGAGTCAGCCCCAGCATTTT
CASSQGQGRSQPQHF
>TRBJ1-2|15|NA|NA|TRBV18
TGTGCCAGCTCACCAGGGCGTGGCAGGGTCATGTGGATCACCTTC
CASSPGRGRVMWITF
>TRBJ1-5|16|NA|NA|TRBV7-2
TGTGCCAGCAGCTTAGGGACAGTTAATAGCAATCAGCCCCAGCATTTT
CASSLGTVNSNQPQHF
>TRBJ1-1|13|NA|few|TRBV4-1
TGCGCCAGCAGCGCGACAGTGAACACTGAAGCTTTCTTT
CASSATVNTEAFF
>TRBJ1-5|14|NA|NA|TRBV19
TGTGCCAGTAGTATCGGGCCTCAAGGGCAGCCCCAGCATTTT
CASSIGPQGQPQHF
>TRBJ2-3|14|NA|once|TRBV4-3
TGCGCCAGCAAAGAGCGGGTTAGCACAGATACGCAGTATTTT
CASKERVSTDTQYF
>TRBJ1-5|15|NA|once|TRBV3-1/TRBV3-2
TGTGCCAGCAGCCAGGGAGGGATGGGAAATCAGCCCCAGCATTTT
CASSQGGMGNQPQHF
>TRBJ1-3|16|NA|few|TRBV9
TGTGCCAGCAGCCCTCGTTCGGGGGCTGCTGGAAACACCATATATTTT
CASSPRSGAAGNTIYF
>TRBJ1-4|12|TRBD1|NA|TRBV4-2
TGTGCCAGCAGCCAAGAGGGACAGAGGCTGTTTTTT
CASSQEGQRLFF
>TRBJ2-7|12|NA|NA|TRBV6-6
TGTGCCAGCAGTTCAAGGGGGTACGAGCAGTACTTC
CASSSRGYEQYF
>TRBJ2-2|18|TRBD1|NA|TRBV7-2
TGTGCCAGCAGTCGACATAGACAGGGGGCCGCGAACACCGGGGAGCTGTTTTTT
CASSRHRQGAANTGELFF
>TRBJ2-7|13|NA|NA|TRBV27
TGTGCCAGCAGTTTAGGCCCACTCTACGAGCAGTACTTC
CASSLGPLYEQYF
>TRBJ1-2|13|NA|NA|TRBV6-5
TGTGCCAGCAGACAGTCAGGGAACTATGGCTACACCTTC
CASRQSGNYGYTF